A single sample gave rise to the 18 T cell receptor beta chains below, sequenced in a study of T cells expressing NK-cell markers. Reanalyzing the 5' RACE reads, TCRdb keeps one entry per CDR3 protein, without DNA. Its table lists approximately 420,000 distinct CDR3 sequences. The sequenced material came from blood T cells: a sorted CD56 or NKG2C T cell subset, CD4+ or CD8+ T cells, or bulk PBMC T cells (not recorded which). These receptors were taken from a woman aged 45-60 years in good health.

The J gene is TRBJ2-7, the V gene TRBV7-2. The CDR3 extends over 16 amino acids. In germline, CDR1 is SGHTA, CDR2 FQGNSA. This chain's CDR3 is CASSLFGRTPTYEQYF.

The chain couples TRBV3-1 to TRBJ1-3. The CDR3 runs 15 residues. The germline V gene encodes CDR1 LGHDT and CDR2 YNNKEL (reference sequence). This CDR3 is CASSQEHGPGNTIYF.

The chain links TRBV5-1 to TRBJ2-7; there is no DNA to check the TCRdb D call of TRBD2. Germline lookup yields CDR1 SGHRS and CDR2 YFSETQ. The CDR3 loop spans 17 amino acids. CDR3 residues: CASSTGLAGGPPYEQYF.

The genes are TRBV3-1 and TRBJ1-1; lacking DNA, the TRBD1 call made by TCRdb goes unchecked. This CDR3 is 16 amino acids long. Germline assignment: CDR1 LGHDT and CDR2 YNNKEL (reference sequence). The CDR3: CASSQEIQGINTEAFF. The full variable domain, rest sourced from reference TRBV3-1 and TRBJ1-1, is DTAVSQTPKYLVTQMGNDKSIKCEQNLGHDTMYWYKQDSKKFLKIMFSYNNKELIINETVPNRFSPKSPDKAHLNLHINSLELGDSAVYFCASSQEIQGINTEAFFGQGTRLTVV.

The rearrangement joins TRBV7-2 to TRBJ2-3; TCRdb designates TRBD1, a call that cannot be tested without DNA. The CDR3 totals 15 residues. Germline V CDR1 and CDR2: SGHTA, FQGNSA. The CDR3 region is CASSSNRGMSDTQYF.

CDR3 in amino acids: CASRERELYNEQFF. This chain connects TRBV2 to TRBJ2-1. CDR1 is SNHLY and CDR2 is FYNNEI in the germline V gene. The CDR3 is 14 amino acids.

The V and J genes are TRBV7-6 and TRBJ1-2; TCRdb proposes TRBD1, but this gene call is untestable without DNA. This CDR3 contains 13 residues. Germline V gives CDR1 SGHVS, CDR2 FNYEAQ. This CDR3 reads CASSLGIGSGYTF.

The chain has TRBV5-1 and TRBJ2-1; TCRdb calls TRBD1, which cannot be checked without DNA. The CDR3 spans 15 residues. Per the germline V gene, CDR1 is SGHRS and CDR2 is YFSETQ. CDR3: CASSLGGIGYNEQFF.

The V gene is TRBV20-1, the J gene TRBJ2-7; with no DNA, the TCRdb D assignment of TRBD1 cannot be verified. The V gene's germline CDR1 is DFQATT and CDR2 SNEGSKA (reference sequence). This CDR3 is 12 amino acids long. CDR3 region: CSATDTSYEQYF.

This rearrangement joins TRBV11-1 to TRBJ1-1; checking the TCRdb D call of TRBD1 is not possible without DNA. Germline V gene sequence: CDR1 SGHAT, CDR2 FQDESV (reference sequence). This CDR3 region has 15 residues. CDR3 loop: CASSLVPYRDTEAFF.

The V gene is TRBV2, the J gene TRBJ2-2; the D gene TCRdb calls, TRBD1, cannot be checked with no DNA. This CDR3 contains 15 residues. The germline CDR1 and CDR2 sequences are SNHLY and FYNNEI. CDR3 in amino acids: CASSVRTVNTGELFF.

V gene TRBV20-1 combines with J gene TRBJ2-5; TCRdb's assignment of TRBD2 cannot be checked, as there is no DNA. Germline CDR1 reads DFQATT; CDR2 reads SNEGSKA (reference sequence). The CDR3 spans 16 residues. The chain's CDR3 is CSVPLPGLADQETQYF.

The genes are TRBV7-8 and TRBJ1-4. This CDR3 spans 15 amino acids. Germline loops: CDR1 SGHVS, CDR2 FQNEAQ. CDR3 region: CASSLFSLEEEKLFF. Filled out from reference TRBV7-8 and TRBJ1-4, the complete variable domain reads GAGVSQSPRYKVAKRGQDVALRCDPISGHVSLFWYQQALGQGPEFLTYFQNEAQLDKSGLPSDRFFAERPEGSVSTLKIQRTQQEDSAVYLCASSLFSLEEEKLFFGSGTQLSVL.

This chain uses TRBV6-6 with TRBJ1-3. The CDR3 sequence is 15 residues long. In germline, CDR1 is MNHNY, CDR2 SVGAGI (reference sequence). The CDR3 spells CASSSDPVGGNTIYF.

The rearrangement links TRBV12-3 or TRBV12-4 to TRBJ2-1; checking the TCRdb D call of TRBD2 is not possible without DNA. The CDR3 spans 17 residues. CDR3 loop: CASSLWGGLSSYNEQFF.

The chain carries TRBV6-5 and TRBJ2-2; TCRdb designates TRBD1, a call that cannot be tested without DNA. Germline assignment: CDR1 MNHEY and CDR2 SVGAGI. The CDR3 totals 17 residues. The CDR3 region is CASNRIPGRQNTGELFF.

The V gene is TRBV19, the J gene TRBJ2-2; the D gene TCRdb calls, TRBD2, cannot be checked with no DNA. The CDR3 spans 16 residues. Looked up from germline, CDR1 is LNHDA and CDR2 is SQIVND (reference sequence). The CDR3 protein is CASIRSSGRNTGELFF.

This chain uses TRBV11-2 with TRBJ2-1. Germline V gives CDR1 SGHAT, CDR2 FQNNGV. This CDR3 region has 14 residues. This CDR3 is CASWSGSSYNEQFF.